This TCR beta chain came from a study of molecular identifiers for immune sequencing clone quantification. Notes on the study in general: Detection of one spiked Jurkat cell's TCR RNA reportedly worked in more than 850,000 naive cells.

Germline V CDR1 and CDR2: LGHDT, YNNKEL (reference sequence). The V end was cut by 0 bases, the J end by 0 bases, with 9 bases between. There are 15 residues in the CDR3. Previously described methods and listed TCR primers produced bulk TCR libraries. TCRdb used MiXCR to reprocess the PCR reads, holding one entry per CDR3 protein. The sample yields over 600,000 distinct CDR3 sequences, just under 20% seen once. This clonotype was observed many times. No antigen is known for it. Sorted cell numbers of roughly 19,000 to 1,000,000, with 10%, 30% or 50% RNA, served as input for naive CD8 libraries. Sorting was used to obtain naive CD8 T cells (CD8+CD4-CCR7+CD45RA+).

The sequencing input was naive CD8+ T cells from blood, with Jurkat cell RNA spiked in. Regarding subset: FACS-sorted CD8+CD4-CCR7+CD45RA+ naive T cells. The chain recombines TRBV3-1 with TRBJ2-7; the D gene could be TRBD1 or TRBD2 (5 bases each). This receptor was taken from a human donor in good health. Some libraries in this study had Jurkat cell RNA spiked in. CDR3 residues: CASSQEWGSSYEQYF. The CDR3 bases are TGTGCCAGCAGCCAAGAGTGGGGGAGCTCCTACGAGCAGTACTTC.